Given below is one T cell receptor (beta chain) in context. Its antigen is as yet unknown. The primer mix had 60 Vbeta and 13 Jbeta primers. How the authors handled the data: Approximately 11 million shared chains were among the approximately 80 million unique TCR beta chains that a later analysis counted. TCRdb's table, derived via immunoSEQ multiplex PCR, lists solely in-frame clones and lacks some. The D gene and trimming were derived from the DNA, and the V and J assignments and clone size from that table. The sample has 95,000 to 110,000 clones, around 78% seen once. The data originate from a study of cytomegalovirus exposure and HLA in healthy donors. On the study more broadly: HLA-typed donors were the source of about 85 million unique TCRs held in an early data release.

Overall study findings and caveats: There was a cluster of highly shared sequence variants that was likely a sequencing artifact.

Per germline, CDR1 SGHRS and CDR2 YFSETQ. The CDR3 totals 12 residues. V dropped 2 bases and J dropped 14; count of bases not matched to a gene: 6. The TCR was taken from a man aged 25 to 40 in good health and CMV-seronegative. Sequenced input: PBMCs. V gene TRBV5-1 combines with J gene TRBJ2-3; the match to TRBD1 covers 9 bases. This chain's CDR3 is CASSFGDRVWYF. Here the CDR3 DNA reads TGCGCCAGCAGCTTCGGGGACAGGGTTTGGTATTTT.